The sample holds a few counts of the clone carrying this T cell receptor (beta chain). What it binds is unknown. The data belong to a study of T cell repertoires in cytomegalovirus infection. In the study overall: TCR beta signatures that were public indicated CMV infection and matching HLA type.

This CDR3 spans 14 amino acids. V was clipped by 5 bases and J by 7 bases; unmatched bases: 7. Germline values: CDR1 SGHTA, CDR2 FQGNSA. MiXCR, applied by TCRdb to the reads, yields one record per CDR3 protein. The sample has 550,000 to 850,000 distinct CDR3 sequences, about 33% seen once. The sequences come from cultured PBMCs, collected from culture after CMV antigen stimulation. This chain connects TRBV7-2 to TRBJ2-2, with 7 bases matching TRBD2. The receptor was derived from a human donor in good health (CMV status not recorded). Some clones in this sample may be carry-over from other donors' samples. This CDR3 is CASSTRTRSGELFF. CDR3 nucleotide sequence: TGTGCCAGCAGCACAAGGACTAGAAGCGGGGAGCTGTTTTTT.